This T cell receptor (beta chain) derives from a study of T cells after yellow fever vaccination. TCRdb redid the calling of the 5' RACE reads with MiXCR, one entry per CDR3 protein. The table lists some 600,000 distinct CDR3 sequences, over 9% of them singletons, with about 15% in the top ten. Germline V CDR1 and CDR2: KGHDR, SFDVKD. Trimming pared 1 base from V and 8 bases from J, leaving 8 bases between. The CDR3 runs to 13 residues. This clonotype was found a few times. Its antigen is unknown. Study outcomes and limitations: The study re-detected most primary-vaccination clones after the booster (approximately 96% CD4, roughly 91% CD8).

This TCR was sampled from a man aged 25-45 years who received the YFV17D yellow fever vaccine. The sequences come from PBMCs, collected on the day of the yellow fever booster vaccination. The chain joins TRBV24-1 to TRBJ2-1, with D unresolved. CDR3 DNA sequence: TGTGCCACCAGTGATTTACTATCAGATGAGCAGTTCTTC. Protein sequence: CATSDLLSDEQFF.